A selection of T cell receptor beta chains follows, all from one sample in a study of cytomegalovirus exposure and HLA in healthy donors. Here immunoSEQ multiplex PCR was the method, and the copy in TCRdb shows in-frame clones only, minus some. The table includes 200,000 to 250,000 clones, roughly 88% detected once. The sequenced material came from PBMCs. These receptors all stem from a boy between 2 and 10 years old in good health and CMV-seronegative. CDR3s include the opening cysteine and the closing phenylalanine or tryptophan. Each record gives: J gene, clone size, D gene, V gene, CDR3 protein, CDR3 DNA. D genes are given only for firm matches. Only part of the rows carry a size: once, few, many, or a class if the clone is expanded.

TRBJ2-5 | - | TRBD1 | TRBV5-1 | CASSLGGRGQETQYF | TGCGCCAGCAGCTTGGGGGGCAGGGGGCAAGAGACCCAGTACTTC
TRBJ2-2 | - | - | TRBV7-8 | CASSSADRLLTGELFF | TGTGCCAGCAGCTCCGCCGACAGGTTACTCACCGGGGAGCTGTTTTTT
TRBJ2-1 | - | TRBD2 | TRBV7-9 | CASSYLAGVANEQFF | TGTGCCAGCAGCTATCTAGCGGGAGTGGCCAATGAGCAGTTCTTC
TRBJ2-3 | - | TRBD2 | TRBV5-1 | CASSPRLAGATDTQYF | TGCGCCAGCAGCCCTCGACTAGCGGGGGCCACAGATACGCAGTATTTT
TRBJ1-2 | once | TRBD1 | TRBV19 | CASTLLFIQGDLYGYTF | TGTGCCAGTACCCTTCTCTTCATACAGGGGGACCTCTATGGCTACACCTTC
TRBJ1-5 | few | - | TRBV2 | CASKGDQGQPQHF | TGTGCCAGCAAGGGGGATCAAGGTCAGCCCCAGCATTTT
TRBJ2-3 | - | - | TRBV5-1 | CASSSTGFASTDTQYF | TGCGCCAGCAGCTCAACAGGGTTTGCTAGCACAGATACGCAGTATTTT
TRBJ1-3 | - | - | TRBV6-5 | CASTPGIASGNTIYF | TGTGCCAGCACCCCAGGGATCGCCTCTGGAAACACCATATATTTT
TRBJ1-3 | - | - | TRBV28 | CASSWGRTSGNTIYF | TGTGCCAGCAGTTGGGGGCGGACCTCTGGAAACACCATATATTTT
TRBJ1-1 | - | TRBD1 | TRBV19 | CASSGGQGGVEAFF | TGTGCCAGTAGTGGGGGACAGGGTGGGGTAGAAGCTTTCTTT
TRBJ2-5 | once | - | TRBV19 | CASKRRNQETQYF | TGTGCCAGTAAGCGGAGGAACCAAGAGACCCAGTACTTC
TRBJ2-7 | - | - | TRBV27 | CASSLSAGNPSYEQYF | TGTGCCAGCAGTTTATCGGCGGGGAATCCCAGCTACGAGCAGTACTTC
TRBJ1-5 | - | - | TRBV7-2 | CASSLGRVGDQPQHF | TGTGCCAGCAGCTTAGGCAGGGTAGGAGACCAGCCCCAGCATTTT
TRBJ2-3 | - | - | TRBV9 | CASSVGGGMSTDTQYF | TGTGCCAGCAGCGTGGGGGGTGGGATGAGCACAGATACGCAGTATTTT
TRBJ1-4 | once | TRBD1 | TRBV6-1 | CASSEAQGANEKLFF | TGTGCCAGCAGTGAAGCTCAGGGGGCCAATGAAAAACTGTTTTTT
TRBJ2-7 | - | - | TRBV6-5 | CASSSPRDSHPEQYF | TGTGCCAGCAGTTCCCCCCGGGACTCTCACCCCGAGCAGTACTTC
TRBJ2-2 | - | TRBD2 | TRBV7-9 | CASSRLAGATGELFF | TGTGCCAGCAGCCGACTAGCGGGAGCAACCGGGGAGCTGTTTTTT
TRBJ1-2 | - | - | TRBV10-3 | CAISESGGNYGYTF | TGTGCCATCAGTGAGTCGGGGGGGAACTATGGCTACACCTTC
TRBJ2-7 | - | - | TRBV12-2 | CASRLGGSVDDEQYF | TGTGCAAGTCGCTTAGGAGGGTCGGTCGATGACGAGCAGTACTTC
TRBJ2-2 | - | - | TRBV2 | CASRSPGELFF | TGTGCCAGCCGTTCTCCGGGGGAGCTGTTTTTT
TRBJ2-7 | few | TRBD1 | TRBV5-4 | CASSSKTGLGYEQYF | TGTGCCAGCAGCTCCAAGACAGGGTTAGGGTACGAGCAGTACTTC
TRBJ2-1 | - | - | TRBV25-1 | CASSPGMGQFF | TGTGCCAGCAGTCCCGGGATGGGGCAGTTCTTC
TRBJ1-3 | - | - | TRBV30 | CAWSRGSSGNTIYF | TGTGCCTGGAGCAGGGGTTCCTCTGGAAACACCATATATTTT
TRBJ2-3 | - | TRBD2 | TRBV11-2 | CASSLEGTSGTDTQYF | TGTGCCAGCAGCTTAGAAGGGACTAGCGGCACAGATACGCAGTATTTT
TRBJ2-7 | - | TRBD2 | TRBV7-2 | CASSSGTSGEYEQYF | TGTGCCAGCAGCTCCGGGACTAGCGGGGAATACGAGCAGTACTTC
TRBJ1-2 | - | - | TRBV11-2 | CASSLVPGGGGYTF | TGTGCCAGCAGCTTAGTGCCCGGGGGTGGTGGCTACACCTTC
TRBJ2-7 | few | TRBD2 | TRBV13 | CASSLMPSGGFYEQYF | TGTGCCAGCAGCTTAATGCCTAGCGGGGGGTTCTACGAGCAGTACTTC
TRBJ1-5 | few | TRBD1 | TRBV6-5 | CASSTGGSQPQHF | TGTGCCAGCAGCACAGGGGGGAGCCAGCCCCAGCATTTT
TRBJ1-1 | - | - | TRBV7-2 | CASSPSLGLNTEAFF | TGTGCCAGCAGCCCGTCCTTGGGGCTGAACACTGAAGCTTTCTTT
TRBJ2-7 | - | TRBD1 | TRBV11-1 | CATYRRQGDGEQYF | TGTGCCACCTATCGGAGACAGGGGGATGGCGAGCAGTACTTC
TRBJ2-5 | - | - | TRBV6-1 | CASRDSPETQYF | TGTGCCAGCAGGGACAGCCCAGAGACCCAGTACTTC
TRBJ2-3 | - | - | TRBV5-1 | CASSGGSGTDTQYF | TGCGCCAGCAGCGGGGGGTCGGGCACAGATACGCAGTATTTT
TRBJ2-1 | - | TRBD1 | TRBV19 | CASSEDRGPNNEQFF | TGTGCCAGTAGTGAAGACAGGGGGCCGAACAATGAGCAGTTCTTC
TRBJ1-5 | - | - | TRBV19 | CATARGGNQPQHF | TGTGCCACCGCACGGGGAGGCAATCAGCCCCAGCATTTT
TRBJ2-7 | - | - | TRBV6-5 | CASSYDSSYEQYF | TGTGCCAGCAGTTACGACAGTTCCTACGAGCAGTACTTC
TRBJ2-3 | - | TRBD2 | TRBV9 | CASSPRGGSTDTQYF | TGTGCCAGCAGCCCCCGGGGGGGTAGCACAGATACGCAGTATTTT
TRBJ2-3 | - | TRBD2 | TRBV9 | CASSGTSWADTQYF | TGTGCCAGCAGCGGGACTAGCTGGGCAGATACGCAGTATTTT
TRBJ2-1 | - | TRBD1 | TRBV9 | CASSAQGGPSYNEQFF | TGTGCCAGCAGCGCACAGGGGGGACCCTCCTACAATGAGCAGTTCTTC
TRBJ1-4 | - | TRBD1 | TRBV11-1 | CASSSPGTVNEKLFF | TGTGCCAGCAGCTCACCCGGGACAGTAAATGAAAAACTGTTTTTT
TRBJ2-5 | few | - | TRBV5-1 | CAWEDRHQETQYF | TGCGCCTGGGAGGACAGGCATCAAGAGACCCAGTACTTC
TRBJ2-7 | - | TRBD1 | TRBV6-5 | CASSYSWQGASEQYF | TGTGCCAGCAGTTACTCGTGGCAGGGGGCGAGCGAGCAGTACTTC
TRBJ1-1 | - | TRBD1 | TRBV11-2 | CASSIQGEAEAFF | TGTGCCAGCAGCATACAGGGGGAAGCTGAAGCTTTCTTT
TRBJ2-7 | - | - | TRBV6-5 | CASSEGGSEQYF | TGTGCCAGCAGTGAAGGAGGGAGCGAGCAGTACTTC
TRBJ2-7 | few | TRBD1 | TRBV2 | CASRETGTGFYEQYF | TGTGCCAGCAGAGAAACCGGGACAGGCTTCTACGAGCAGTACTTC
TRBJ2-5 | - | TRBD2 | TRBV4-2 | CASSLGTSGEETQYF | TGTGCCAGCAGCCTGGGGACTAGCGGGGAAGAGACCCAGTACTTC
TRBJ1-2 | few | - | TRBV6-5 | CASGYGASYGYTF | TGTGCCAGCGGCTATGGGGCAAGCTATGGCTACACCTTC
TRBJ1-2 | once | - | TRBV7-9 | CASSTPGGYGYTF | TGTGCCAGCAGCACCCCTGGGGGGTACGGCTACACCTTC
TRBJ1-1 | - | - | TRBV15 | CATSRDWAENTEAFF | TGTGCCACCAGCAGAGATTGGGCAGAAAACACTGAAGCTTTCTTT
TRBJ2-7 | - | TRBD2 | TRBV2 | CASLAGGPYEQYF | TGTGCCAGCCTAGCGGGGGGGCCCTACGAGCAGTACTTC
TRBJ2-1 | - | TRBD2 | TRBV4-2 | CASSQEDGGGSYNEQFF | TGTGCCAGCAGCCAAGAAGACGGCGGGGGCTCCTACAATGAGCAGTTCTTC